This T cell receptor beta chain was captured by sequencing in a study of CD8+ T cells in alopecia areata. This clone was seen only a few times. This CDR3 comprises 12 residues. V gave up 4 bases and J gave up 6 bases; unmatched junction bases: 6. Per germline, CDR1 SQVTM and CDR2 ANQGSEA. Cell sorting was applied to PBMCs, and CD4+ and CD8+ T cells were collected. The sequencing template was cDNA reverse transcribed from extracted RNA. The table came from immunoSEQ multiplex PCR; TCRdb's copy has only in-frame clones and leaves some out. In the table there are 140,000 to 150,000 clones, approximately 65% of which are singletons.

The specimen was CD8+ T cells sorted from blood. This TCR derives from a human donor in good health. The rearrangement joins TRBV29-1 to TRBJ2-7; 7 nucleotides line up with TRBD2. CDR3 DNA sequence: TGCAGCGTTGCCCCGCGGGAGCGCGAGCAGTACTTC. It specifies CSVAPREREQYF.